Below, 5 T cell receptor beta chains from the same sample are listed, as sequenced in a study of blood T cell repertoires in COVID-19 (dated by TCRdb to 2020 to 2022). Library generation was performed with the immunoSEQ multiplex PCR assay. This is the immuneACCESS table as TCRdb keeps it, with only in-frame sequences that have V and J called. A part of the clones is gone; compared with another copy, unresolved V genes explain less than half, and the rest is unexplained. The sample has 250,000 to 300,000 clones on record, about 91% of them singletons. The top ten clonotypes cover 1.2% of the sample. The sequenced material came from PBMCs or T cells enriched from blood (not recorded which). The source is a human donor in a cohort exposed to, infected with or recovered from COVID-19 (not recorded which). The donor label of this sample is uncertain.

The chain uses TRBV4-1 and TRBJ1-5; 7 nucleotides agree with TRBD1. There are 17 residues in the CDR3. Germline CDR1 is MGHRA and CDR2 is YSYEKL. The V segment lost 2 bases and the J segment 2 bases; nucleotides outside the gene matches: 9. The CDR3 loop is CASSQHRGSSGNQPQHF. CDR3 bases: TGCGCCAGCAGCCAACACAGGGGTAGTAGCGGCAATCAGCCCCAGCATTTT.

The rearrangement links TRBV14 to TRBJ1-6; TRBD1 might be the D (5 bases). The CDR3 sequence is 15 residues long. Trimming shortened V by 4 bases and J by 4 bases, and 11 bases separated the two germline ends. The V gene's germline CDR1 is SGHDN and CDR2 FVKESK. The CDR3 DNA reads TGTGCCAGCAGCCTGGAGGGGCGTTATAATTCACCCCTCCACTTT. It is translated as CASSLEGRYNSPLHF.

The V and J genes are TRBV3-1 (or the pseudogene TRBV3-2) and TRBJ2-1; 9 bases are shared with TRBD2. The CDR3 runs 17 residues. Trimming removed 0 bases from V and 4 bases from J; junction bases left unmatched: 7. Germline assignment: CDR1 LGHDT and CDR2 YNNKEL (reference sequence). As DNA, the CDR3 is TGTGCCAGCAGCCAAGAAGTTGGGCTAGCGGGGTACAATGAGCAGTTCTTC. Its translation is CASSQEVGLAGYNEQFF.

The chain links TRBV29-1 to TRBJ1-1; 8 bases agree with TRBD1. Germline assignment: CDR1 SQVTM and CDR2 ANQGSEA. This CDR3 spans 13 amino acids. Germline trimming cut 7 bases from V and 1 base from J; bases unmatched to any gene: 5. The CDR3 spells CSAQTGANTEAFF. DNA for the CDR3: TGCAGCGCCCAGACAGGGGCGAACACTGAAGCTTTCTTT.

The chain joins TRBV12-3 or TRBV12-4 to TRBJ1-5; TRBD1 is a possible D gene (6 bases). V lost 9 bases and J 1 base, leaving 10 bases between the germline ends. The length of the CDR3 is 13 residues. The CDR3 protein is CASSGGSNQPQHF. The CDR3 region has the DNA TGTGCCAGTAGTGGGGGCAGCAATCAGCCCCAGCATTTT.